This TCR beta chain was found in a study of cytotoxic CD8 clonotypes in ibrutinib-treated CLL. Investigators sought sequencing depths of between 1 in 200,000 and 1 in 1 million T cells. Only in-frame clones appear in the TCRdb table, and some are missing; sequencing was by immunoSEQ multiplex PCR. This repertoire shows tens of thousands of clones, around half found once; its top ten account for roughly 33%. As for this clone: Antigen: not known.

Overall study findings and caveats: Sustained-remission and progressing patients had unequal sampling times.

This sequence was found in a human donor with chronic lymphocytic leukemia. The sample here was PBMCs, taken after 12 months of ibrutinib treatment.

In DNA, the CDR3 is TGTGCCAGCCTCCCCGGCTACGAGCAGTACTTC. Its protein is CASLPGYEQYF. V gene TRBV28 combines with J gene TRBJ2-7; the D is unclear. Germline V gene lookup returns CDR1 MDHEN and CDR2 SYDVKM. V lost 8 bases and J lost 3, with 8 bases in between. The CDR3 is 11 residues long.